Reported below is one T cell receptor (beta chain). Its target is not known. These data are taken from a study of T cell responses to AZD1222 COVID-19 vaccine. Method: immunoSEQ multiplex PCR; TCRdb's copy keeps in-frame clones and lacks some. This sample carries 130,000 to 150,000 clones, around 90% of them seen once, and the ten largest clones take 3% to 4%. The study's findings and limits: Repertoires were obtained solely post-peak T cell response. Donors were largely white British and mainly female; clonal diversity was possibly underestimated.

The CDR3 has 15 amino acids. Germline V gene sequence: CDR1 GTSNPN, CDR2 SVGIG (reference sequence). Trimming left V 0 bases short and J 4 bases short, with 13 bases between. The J gene is TRBJ1-5, the V gene TRBV30; a weak D match, TRBD1 (6 bases). This TCR was recovered from an adult who received the AZD1222 COVID-19 vaccine. The input for sequencing was peripheral blood, taken 28 days after the second AZD1222 dose. In DNA, the CDR3 is TGTGCCTGGAGTGTACGAGGGGGTAGGAATCAGCCCCAGCATTTT. This gives the protein CAWSVRGGRNQPQHF.